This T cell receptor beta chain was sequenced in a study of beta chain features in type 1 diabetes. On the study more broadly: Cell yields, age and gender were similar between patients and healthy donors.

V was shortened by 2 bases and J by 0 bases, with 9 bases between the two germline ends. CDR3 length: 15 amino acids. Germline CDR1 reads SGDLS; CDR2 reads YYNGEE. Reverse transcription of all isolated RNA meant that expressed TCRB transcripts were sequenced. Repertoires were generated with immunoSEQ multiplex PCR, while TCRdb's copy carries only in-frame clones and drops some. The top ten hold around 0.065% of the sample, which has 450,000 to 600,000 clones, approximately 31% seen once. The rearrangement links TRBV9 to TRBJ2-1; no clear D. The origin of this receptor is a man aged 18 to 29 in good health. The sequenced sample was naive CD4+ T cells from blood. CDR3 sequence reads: CASSVYLGSYNEQFF. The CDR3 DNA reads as TGTGCCAGCAGCGTCTATTTGGGCTCCTACAATGAGCAGTTCTTC.